This T cell receptor beta chain emerged from a study of blood T cell repertoires in COVID-19 (dated by TCRdb to the early 2020s). Regarding the study in general: The collaborator samples originated in the United States, Italy and Spain and spanned the acute and convalescent phases of COVID-19. The material from the prospective study consisted of cDNA or gDNA derived from T cells, B-cell-depleted T cells, or PBMCs. Deeply sampled blood TCRbeta repertoires from subjects exposed to, actively infected with, or recovered from COVID-19 were included in the dataset. A freely available public database, intended as a resource for researchers studying the immune response to SARS-CoV-2, is where the repertoires were released. Samples were obtained from the ongoing ImmuneRACE study (first 160 participants) and from over a thousand subjects provided by 6 global collaborators. The sample metadata nearly always contained a de-identified subject ID, COVID-19 status, age in years and sex. Where available, HLA class I and class II types were obtained from metadata supplied by the sample provider rather than from assay-based typing.

The immunoSEQ Assay, a bias-controlled multiplex PCR, was used to amplify TCRbeta CDR3 regions from genomic DNA. The original pipeline was this. The number of nucleated cells in each sample was estimated by amplification of reference gene primers within the assay. To quantify the absolute abundance of each unique TCRbeta CDR3 rearrangement, sequence reads were collapsed and filtered. Productive Simpson clonality was computed per sample as the square root of Simpson's diversity index over productive rearrangements. As stored in TCRdb, this immuneACCESS dataset retains in-frame rearrangements with V and J assigned. A fraction of the clones does not appear; measured against another copy, unresolved V genes explain less than half of the discrepancy, and the remainder lacks a known reason. V, J and clone size were drawn from that table, and D and trimming were deduced from the DNA. A total of a few hundred thousand clones appear in this sample, around nine tenths of them only once. The ten largest account for approximately 6.2% of the sample.

A second Seattle source provided samples from volunteer blood donors who had recovered from COVID-19. Whole blood was collected in K2EDTA tubes by collaborating institutions according to the institutions' own protocols. Collaborator samples were shipped for TCRbeta analysis as frozen whole blood, isolated PBMCs, or DNA extracted from either sample type. CDR1 and CDR2 are drawn from the germline V gene: KGHDR, SFDVKD. Trimmed from V: 3 bases; trimmed from J: 8 bases; junction bases lacking a gene match: 9. There are 15 amino acids in the CDR3, from cysteine to phenylalanine inclusive. The entry retains the CDR3 DNA only, 45 bases that are in frame from base 1. A word on this clone: Its antigen is not yet known. It has no much larger one-base neighbor in the sample; base qualities were not kept.

The research as a whole found: The quantity of clinical and demographic metadata differed by source and by participant and was supplied without curation.

The source is a man in his 60s who had recovered from COVID-19. The sample was peripheral blood. In this chain, TRBV24-1 is recombined with TRBJ2-1; 7 bases in the middle match TRBD2. The DNA sequence follows: TGTGCCACCAGTGATCCTTTAGCGGGTAAGGATGAGCAGTTCTTC. Translated, this gives CATSDPLAGKDEQFF.